One sample yielded the 20 T cell receptor beta chains listed below, sequenced in a study of blood T cell repertoires in COVID-19. Method: immunoSEQ multiplex PCR; TCRdb's copy keeps in-frame clones and lacks some. The profile shows 150,000 to 200,000 clones, 86% of them singletons. Sequencing was performed on peripheral blood. The receptors shown here come from a woman older than 75 in a cohort sampled during active or convalescent COVID-19.

This clone has just one count. The chain combines TRBV19 with TRBJ2-3, with D perhaps TRBD2 (5 bases). Looked up from germline, CDR1 is LNHDA and CDR2 is SQIVND (reference sequence). This CDR3 spans 16 amino acids. V was cut by 3 bases and J by 6 bases, with 19 bases left in between. The CDR3 spells CASSIGGFLSGDTQYF. DNA for the CDR3: TGTGCCAGTAGTATCGGCGGGTTTCTCTCGGGTGATACGCAGTATTTT.

The chain combines TRBV2 with TRBJ1-5; D is ambiguous. This CDR3 region has 16 residues. Looked up from germline, CDR1 is SNHLY and CDR2 is FYNNEI. The V and J ends lost 5 bases and 5 bases respectively, with 19 bases between them. CDR3 amino acids: CASSPTGFSKDQPQHF. In nucleotides, the CDR3 is TGTGCCAGCAGTCCGACGGGGTTCTCAAAGGATCAGCCCCAGCATTTT.

V gene TRBV18 combines with J gene TRBJ2-2, with D perhaps TRBD1 (6 bases). Germline CDR1 and CDR2: KGHSH and LQKENI. This CDR3 is 16 amino acids long. The germline V and J ends were trimmed by 3 bases and 0 bases, with 11 bases remaining between them. The DNA of the CDR3 is TGTGCCAGCTCACCTAACCAGGGGACGAACACCGGGGAGCTGTTTTTT. This encodes CASSPNQGTNTGELFF.

This sequence joins TRBV5-1 and TRBJ2-7, with 9 nucleotides matching TRBD1. Germline CDR1 is SGHRS and CDR2 is YFSETQ. V shed 4 bases and J 7 bases; nucleotides not matched to a gene: 9. The CDR3 is made up of 14 amino acids. The CDR3 nucleotides read TGCGCCAGCAGCATTCGGGACAGGGTCGGAGAGCAGTACTTC. The encoded protein is CASSIRDRVGEQYF.

V is TRBV3-1 (or the pseudogene TRBV3-2) and J is TRBJ2-5; D gene uncertain. V gave up 2 bases and J gave up 5 bases, with 9 bases separating them. The V gene's germline CDR1 is LGHDT and CDR2 YNNKEL (reference sequence). This CDR3 has 13 residues. CDR3 loop: CASSQPPGETQYF. The CDR3 region has the DNA TGTGCCAGCAGCCAACCCCCCGGGGAGACCCAGTACTTC.

V usage is TRBV2 and J usage is TRBJ1-5; no firm D call. Deletions cut 7 bases from V and 5 bases from J, with 12 bases between. Per germline, CDR1 SNHLY and CDR2 FYNNEI. The CDR3 has 13 amino acids. The chain's CDR3 is CASNLRRDQPQHF. CDR3 in DNA: TGTGCCAGCAATTTACGGAGGGATCAGCCCCAGCATTTT.

The chain joins TRBV14 to TRBJ2-5, with D maybe TRBD2 (5 bases). The CDR3 sequence is 13 residues long. In germline, CDR1 is SGHDN, CDR2 FVKESK. Deletions cut 1 base from V and 4 bases from J, with 7 bases between. CDR3 residues: CASSQGTLETQYF. The CDR3 DNA sequence: TGTGCCAGCAGCCAAGGGACTTTAGAGACCCAGTACTTC.

This chain joins TRBV30 and TRBJ2-1; no clear D gene. Trimming left V 2 bases short and J 7 bases short, with 6 bases between. The V gene's germline CDR1 is GTSNPN and CDR2 SVGIG (reference sequence). The CDR3 covers 11 residues. CDR3 residues: CAWSSLNEQFF. As DNA, the CDR3 is TGTGCCTGGAGTAGCTTGAATGAGCAGTTCTTC.

The genes are TRBV6-2 or TRBV6-3 and TRBJ2-4, with D uncertain. The CDR3 sequence is 16 residues long. Germline V gives CDR1 MNHEY, CDR2 SVGEGT. Trimming left V 2 bases short and J 0 bases short, with 11 bases between. Here the CDR3 reads CASSYGLQLAKNIQYF. In nucleotides, the CDR3 is TGTGCCAGCAGTTACGGGCTCCAGTTAGCCAAAAACATTCAGTACTTC.

The gene calls are TRBV30 and TRBJ1-5; no clear D gene. This CDR3 has 13 amino acids. The germline CDR1 and CDR2 sequences are GTSNPN and SVGIG (reference sequence). Trimming stripped 1 base from V and 0 bases from J, with 4 bases between. The CDR3 DNA reads as TGTGCCTGGAGTGAGAGTAGCAATCAGCCCCAGCATTTT. It codes for CAWSESSNQPQHF.

The rearrangement uses TRBV7-2 and TRBJ1-5; no reliable D call. The CDR3 is 13 amino acids. Germline-derived CDR1 and CDR2 are SGHTA and FQGNSA. V lost 2 bases, J lost 4 bases, and 6 bases lay in between. This CDR3 reads CASSLQANQPQHF. The CDR3 DNA is TGTGCCAGCAGCTTACAGGCGAATCAGCCCCAGCATTTT.

The chain combines TRBV20-1 with TRBJ1-1; D ambiguous. Per germline, CDR1 DFQATT and CDR2 SNEGSKA (reference sequence). The CDR3 sequence is 11 residues long. CDR3 sequence reads: CSGFMNTEAFF. Written as DNA, the CDR3 is TGCAGCGGGTTCATGAACACTGAAGCTTTCTTT.

This clone was seen more than once but under ten times. V gene TRBV6-4 combines with J gene TRBJ1-1; D unresolved. Per the germline V gene, CDR1 is MRHNA and CDR2 is SNTAGT. V lost 5 bases, J lost 5 bases, and 12 bases lay in between. There are 13 residues in the CDR3. In DNA form, the CDR3 reads TGTGCCAGCAGTTTTCTGACGGGGACTGAAGCTTTCTTT. Translating gives CASSFLTGTEAFF.

The chain has TRBV6-2 or TRBV6-3 and TRBJ1-2; TRBD1 might be the D (5 bases). From germline, CDR1 is MNHEY and CDR2 SVGEGT. CDR3 length equals 18 residues. V lost 0 bases and J 3 bases, leaving 20 bases between the germline ends. The CDR3 here is CASSYSPPGHPPDYGYTF. The DNA of the CDR3 is TGTGCCAGCAGTTACTCCCCCCCAGGACACCCTCCCGACTATGGCTACACCTTC.

This clone occurred a few times. The rearrangement joins TRBV15 to TRBJ1-6; weak D call: TRBD1 (5 bases). Looked up from germline, CDR1 is LNHNV and CDR2 is YYDKDF (reference sequence). Between the trimmed V and J ends, which lost 0 bases and 3 bases, there was a span of 9 bases. This CDR3 contains 16 residues. Here the CDR3 DNA reads TGTGCCACCAGCAGAGACAGGGCCAGCTATAATTCACCCCTCCACTTT. Translating gives CATSRDRASYNSPLHF.

The chain recombines TRBV15 with TRBJ2-1; a possible D gene is TRBD1 (5 bases). The CDR3 spans 17 residues. Germline V gives CDR1 LNHNV, CDR2 YYDKDF (reference sequence). Trimming cost V 3 bases and J 9 bases, with 24 bases left between them. The CDR3 loop reads CATSSESGSPQAPEQFF. CDR3 nucleotides: TGTGCCACCAGCAGCGAGTCAGGGTCCCCACAAGCCCCTGAGCAGTTCTTC.

The chain combines TRBV30 with TRBJ2-1, with TRBD2 as a possible D gene (6 bases). The CDR3 has 12 amino acids. Between the trimmed V and J ends, which lost 0 bases and 15 bases, there was a span of 15 bases. CDR1 and CDR2 from the germline V gene are GTSNPN and SVGIG (reference sequence). The CDR3 sequence is CAWSVRGEARFF. CDR3 sequence (DNA): TGTGCCTGGAGTGTACGAGGGGAGGCGAGGTTCTTC.

This chain connects TRBV10-3 to TRBJ2-1, with D possibly being TRBD2 (5 bases). The germline V gene has CDR1 ENHRY and CDR2 SYGVKD. The CDR3 has 13 residues. The V and J ends lost 3 bases and 5 bases respectively, with 8 bases between them. This chain's CDR3 is CAISDGLDNEQFF. The CDR3 region has the DNA TGTGCCATCAGTGATGGACTTGACAATGAGCAGTTCTTC.

This sequence joins TRBV5-1 and TRBJ2-5; tentative D call: TRBD1 (5 bases). The CDR3 consists of 15 residues. The ends were cut back, 2 bases at V and 5 bases at J, with 16 bases in the middle. From germline, CDR1 is SGHRS and CDR2 YFSETQ. The CDR3 DNA sequence: TGCGCCAGCAGCTTTGTTCCAGGGATGGGGGAGACCCAGTACTTC. Translated: CASSFVPGMGETQYF. Full variable domain (remainder filled in from reference TRBV5-1 and TRBJ2-5): KAGVTQTPRYLIKTRGQQVTLSCSPISGHRSVSWYQQTPGQGLQFLFEYFSETQRNKGNFPGRFSGRQFSNSRSEMNVSTLELGDSALYLCASSFVPGMGETQYFGPGTRLLVL.

J is TRBJ2-2 and V is TRBV7-8, with a possible D match to TRBD1 (6 bases). CDR3 size: 18 residues. Trimming took 1 base from V and 0 from J, leaving 15 bases between them. CDR1 SGHVS and CDR2 FQNEAQ come from the germline V gene. The CDR3 protein is CASSLVGADRANTGELFF. The CDR3 nucleotides are TGTGCCAGCAGCTTAGTAGGGGCGGACAGAGCGAACACCGGGGAGCTGTTTTTT. Full variable domain (missing parts from reference TRBV7-8 and TRBJ2-2): GAGVSQSPRYKVAKRGQDVALRCDPISGHVSLFWYQQALGQGPEFLTYFQNEAQLDKSGLPSDRFFAERPEGSVSTLKIQRTQQEDSAVYLCASSLVGADRANTGELFFGEGSRLTVL.